The rows below give T cell receptor beta chains drawn from one sample of a study of post-analysis software for immune sequencing data. A single record per CDR3 protein comes from TCRdb applying MiXCR to the PCR reads. This table has hundreds of thousands of distinct CDR3 sequences, roughly 30% appearing once. Sequencing used blood. These receptors were collected from a girl between 5 and 17 years old with multiple sclerosis. The CDR3 runs from the conserved cysteine through the conserved F or W. The D gene is left open where the match is weak. Rows give clone size only sometimes, using once, few, many, or a class for an expanded clone.

v_gene	abundance	d_gene	j_gene	CDR3nt	CDR3aa
TRBV20-1	few	TRBD2	TRBJ2-5	TGCAGTGCTAGTCTGAGCGGGAGAGGAGAGACCCAGTACTTC	CSASLSGRGETQYF
TRBV29-1	few	-	TRBJ1-4	TGCAGCGTTTCGTTGGGGGGAGCTAATGAAAAACTGTTTTTT	CSVSLGGANEKLFF
TRBV3-1	-	-	TRBJ1-2	TGTGCCAGCAGCCAAGATCCCGAACTTGGCTACACCTTC	CASSQDPELGYTF
TRBV7-9	-	-	TRBJ2-5	TGTGCCAGCAGCCCCCGACGGGCAGTAGGAGAGACCCAGTACTTC	CASSPRRAVGETQYF
TRBV9	few	-	TRBJ2-1	TGTGCCAGCAGCGTAGTTAAGCCGAGGAATGAGCAGTTCTTC	CASSVVKPRNEQFF
TRBV7-2	few	TRBD1	TRBJ2-3	TGTGCCAGCAGCCGGACAGGGGGCGCGGAAACAGATACGCAGTATTTT	CASSRTGGAETDTQYF
TRBV6-5	-	-	TRBJ2-3	TGTGCCAGCAGCTACGGGTGGGGCGGGACAGATACGCAGTATTTT	CASSYGWGGTDTQYF
TRBV3-1	few	TRBD2	TRBJ2-1	TGTGCCAGCAGCCAAGGGACTAGCGGGAGTAGGAATGAGCAGTTCTTC	CASSQGTSGSRNEQFF
TRBV7-8	-	TRBD2	TRBJ2-3	TGTGCCAGCAGCCCCCCGAGGAGCGGGGGGGCCACAGATACGCAGTATTTT	CASSPPRSGGATDTQYF
TRBV7-9	few	-	TRBJ2-5	TGTGCCAGCAGCAAAAAGAGACAGGCCCTAGAAGAGACCCAGTACTTC	CASSKKRQALEETQYF
TRBV27	many	-	TRBJ1-5	TGTGCCAGCAGTCTAGGGAGGGGTCAGCCCCAGCATTTT	CASSLGRGQPQHF
TRBV28	few	-	TRBJ2-7	TGTGCCAGTGGGACCAACTACGAGCAGTACTTC	CASGTNYEQYF
TRBV27	few	-	TRBJ1-1	TGTGCCAGCAGTTTTGGGGCGGCCGCAGAAGCTTTCTTT	CASSFGAAAEAFF
TRBV7-2	-	-	TRBJ2-1	TGTGCCAGCAGCTCGCAGCAAATTTCCTACAATGAGCAGTTCTTC	CASSSQQISYNEQFF
TRBV20-1	-	-	TRBJ1-1	TGCAGTGCTAGAGATGCCACTGTTGGTAACACTGAAGCTTTCTTT	CSARDATVGNTEAFF
TRBV28	few	TRBD1	TRBJ1-5	TGTGCCAGCAGTTTAACAGGGGCAAATCAGCCCCAGCATTTT	CASSLTGANQPQHF
TRBV21-1	-	-	TRBJ2-1	TGTGCCAGCATCACCACAGGGTCGGGGGAGCAGTTCTTC	CASITTGSGEQFF
TRBV4-3	few	-	TRBJ1-4	TGCGCCAGCAGCTCCCGGACAGTTGAAAAACTGTTTTTT	CASSSRTVEKLFF
TRBV20-1	-	-	TRBJ2-3	TGCAGTGCTCCTACCGCCACAGATACGCAGTATTTT	CSAPTATDTQYF
TRBV5-1	few	-	TRBJ2-7	TGCGCCAGCAGCGATTACGGGCCGGCCTACGAGCAGTACTTC	CASSDYGPAYEQYF
TRBV2	-	TRBD2	TRBJ2-1	TGTGCCAGCATCTCGCTAGCGGGAAGGGCTGAGCAGTTCTTC	CASISLAGRAEQFF
TRBV12-5	-	-	TRBJ2-1	TGTGCTAGTGGTTTGGAGACCTTAACCAATGAGCGGTTCTTC	CASGLETLTNERFF
TRBV6-5	-	-	TRBJ1-2	TGTGCCAGCAGTGGGGCCCCAGGGGCGGTCTATGGCTACACCTTC	CASSGAPGAVYGYTF
TRBV20-1	once	TRBD2	TRBJ2-5	TGCAGTGCTACCCCTAGCGGGAGGACCAACAATGAGCAGTACTTC	CSATPSGRTNNEQYF
TRBV12-3/TRBV12-4	few	TRBD2	TRBJ2-5	TGTGCCTCCTCGTGGCGGGGGGCCTACCAAGAGACCCAGTACTTC	CASSWRGAYQETQYF
TRBV20-1	-	TRBD2	TRBJ2-7	TGCAGTGTTCGGACTAGCGGCTACGAGCAGTACTTC	CSVRTSGYEQYF
TRBV4-2	few	-	TRBJ1-5	TGTGCCAGCAGCCAAGATGGTATAAGCAATCAGCCCCAGCATTTT	CASSQDGISNQPQHF
TRBV20-1	many	TRBD2	TRBJ2-1	TGCAGTGCTAGCCTGGGCGGACTAGCGGGAGGGAGGGAGCAGTTCTTC	CSASLGGLAGGREQFF
TRBV5-1	many	-	TRBJ2-6	TGCGCCAGCAGCTTTACCGAAAGGGGCTCTGGGGCCAACGTCCTGACTTTC	CASSFTERGSGANVLTF